Described below is a single TCR beta chain sequence and its context. The table came from immunoSEQ multiplex PCR; TCRdb's copy has only in-frame clones and leaves some out. The table includes some 30,000 clones, 90% detected once. The sample originates from a study of T cell changes during pregnancy in multiple sclerosis. This sample comprised CD8+ T cells from peripheral blood mononuclear cells, obtained in the second trimester of pregnancy. The TCR was taken from a female donor with multiple sclerosis, enrolled in a pregnancy study.

The chain's CDR3 is CASSARDRRPHEQYF. The DNA for the CDR3 is TGTGCCAGTAGTGCCCGGGACAGGAGGCCCCACGAGCAGTACTTC. The chain employs TRBV19 and TRBJ2-7; 8 bases are shared with TRBD1. The germline V gene has CDR1 LNHDA and CDR2 SQIVND (reference sequence). CDR3 length: 15 residues. J gave up 5 bases and V 5 bases, and 11 bases lay outside the gene matches.